The 20 T cell receptor beta chains listed next were all sequenced from one sample in a study of long-term antiretroviral therapy in people with HIV. The assay used was immunoSEQ (version v3.0), run at survey level. Clones were sequenced by immunoSEQ multiplex PCR, and TCRdb holds only the in-frame ones, with some missing. The data show 25,000 to 35,000 clones, 80% to 90% seen once. The sample here was unsorted PBMCs, taken 0.8 years before starting antiretroviral therapy. These receptors originate from a man younger than 35 with HIV.

This clone has a single count. The chain joins TRBV5-6 to TRBJ1-2; no reliable D call. V was pared by 0 bases and J by 2 bases, with 8 bases between. The CDR3 runs 14 residues. Germline CDR1 and CDR2: SGHDT and YYEEEE. This CDR3 reads CASSLGQANYGYTF. The CDR3 nucleotides read TGTGCCAGCAGCTTGGGGCAGGCGAACTATGGCTACACCTTC.

The chain has TRBV7-2 and TRBJ2-6; unclear D gene. Germline values: CDR1 SGHTA, CDR2 FQGNSA. V gave up 3 bases and J gave up 2 bases, with 8 bases separating them. The CDR3 runs to 15 residues. The CDR3 DNA is TGTGCCAGCAGCTTCGGGTCCACTGGGGCCAACGTCCTGACTTTC. Translated: CASSFGSTGANVLTF.

Points on this clone: The junction departs from the called germline gene at one end, perhaps through a read error. The rearrangement links TRBV7-7 to TRBJ2-3, with D perhaps given as TRBD1 or TRBD2 (5 bases each). This CDR3 has 15 residues. In germline, CDR1 is SSHAT, CDR2 FNYEAQ (reference sequence). The CDR3 DNA is TGTGCTAGCAGCTTTTCGGGACGGCCCACAGATACGCAGTATTTT. Translated, it gives CASSFSGRPTDTQYF.

The V gene is TRBV5-8, the J gene TRBJ1-1; unclear D gene. V dropped 5 bases and J dropped 5 bases, with 13 bases sitting between them. CDR1 is SGHTS, CDR2 YDEGEE, per germline. This CDR3 contains 13 residues. CDR3 residues: CASRRERWTEAFF. In nucleotides, the CDR3 is TGTGCCAGCAGACGGGAGCGGTGGACTGAAGCTTTCTTT.

The CDR3 DNA sequence: TGTGCCAGTAGTATCTACGGACAGGGAGAGCAGTACTTC. Translating gives CASSIYGQGEQYF. The chain recombines TRBV19 with TRBJ2-7; 8 nucleotides align to TRBD1. The V gene end was trimmed by 3 bases and the J gene end by 7 bases; junction bases not matched to a gene: 5. The CDR3 contains 13 residues. Germline V lookup: CDR1 LNHDA, CDR2 SQIVND (reference sequence). The full variable domain, completed using reference TRBV19 and TRBJ2-7, is DGGITQSPKYLFRKEGQNVTLSCEQNLNHDAMYWYRQDPGQGLRLIYYSQIVNDFQKGDIAEGYSVSREKKESFPLTVTSAQKNPTAFYLCASSIYGQGEQYFGPGTRLTVT.

DNA of the CDR3: TGTGCCAGCAGTTTATCGAGGAGCAGGTCCTACGAGCAGTACTTC. The encoded protein is CASSLSRSRSYEQYF. The chain employs TRBV27 and TRBJ2-7; D remains ambiguous. Trimming cost V 0 bases and J 1 base, with 10 bases left between them. This CDR3 has 15 residues. The germline gives CDR1 MNHEY, CDR2 SMNVEV (reference sequence).

The chain has TRBV5-1 and TRBJ1-4; no clear D gene. Germline CDR1 is SGHRS and CDR2 is YFSETQ. The CDR3 runs 15 residues. The V end lost 0 bases, the J end lost 3 bases, and 9 bases lay between the germline ends. The CDR3 loop is CASSLAKAANEKLFF. The CDR3 coding sequence is TGCGCCAGCAGCTTGGCCAAGGCAGCTAATGAAAAACTGTTTTTT.

This chain uses TRBV6-1 with TRBJ2-5, with D perhaps TRBD1 (5 bases). The CDR3 has 15 residues. Trimming took 2 bases from V and 0 from J, leaving 10 bases between them. In germline, CDR1 is MNHNS, CDR2 SASEGT. CDR3 amino acids: CASSERYRYQETQYF. Written as DNA, the CDR3 is TGTGCCAGCAGTGAAAGATACAGGTACCAAGAGACCCAGTACTTC.

The rearrangement links TRBV29-1 to TRBJ2-3; TRBD2 matches at 9 bases. The CDR3 has 14 residues. Germline trimming cut 1 base from V and 7 bases from J; bases unmatched to any gene: 6. The V gene's germline CDR1 is SQVTM and CDR2 ANQGSEA. DNA of the CDR3: TGCAGCGTTGAAGTAGCGGGAGCGCATAATACGCAGTATTTT. It encodes CSVEVAGAHNTQYF.

In this sample, this clone turned up once. The chain carries TRBV4-2 and TRBJ1-2; D unclear. Germline values: CDR1 LGHNA, CDR2 YNFKEQ. V lost 1 base and J 2 bases, leaving 8 bases between the germline ends. CDR3 size: 14 residues. DNA of the CDR3: TGTGCCAGCAGCCAAGGGACGGCCAACTATGGCTACACCTTC. Encoded protein: CASSQGTANYGYTF.

The chain joins TRBV4-2 to TRBJ1-4; D gene uncertain. This CDR3 contains 17 residues. Germline V gene lookup returns CDR1 LGHNA and CDR2 YNFKEQ. V lost 3 bases, J lost 0 bases, and 14 bases lay in between. As DNA, the CDR3 is TGTGCCAGCAGCCAGCCAAGTCAGGATTCAACTAATGAAAAACTGTTTTTT. Protein product: CASSQPSQDSTNEKLFF.

This clone came up once. The V call is TRBV5-6, the J call TRBJ1-4, with 11 bases identical to TRBD1. V lost 4 bases and J lost 11; bases outside the gene matches: 7. The V gene's germline CDR1 is SGHDT and CDR2 YYEEEE. The CDR3 loop spans 14 amino acids. CDR3 sequence reads: CASSPGQGAGKLFF. As DNA, the CDR3 is TGTGCCAGCAGCCCTGGACAGGGGGCCGGTAAACTGTTTTTT.

The chain links TRBV5-1 to TRBJ1-2, with TRBD1 as a possible D gene (6 bases). The CDR3 is 17 amino acids. V gave up 0 bases and J gave up 2 bases, with 17 bases separating them. CDR1 SGHRS and CDR2 YFSETQ come from the germline V gene. The CDR3 DNA follows: TGCGCCAGCAGCTTGGACCTACAGGGATCGGCCAACTATGGCTACACCTTC. This codes for CASSLDLQGSANYGYTF.

The CDR3 bases are TGTGCCAGCAGTCGGGGCTCTGGATACGAGCAGTACTTC. It codes for CASSRGSGYEQYF. V gene TRBV2 combines with J gene TRBJ2-7; D assignment may be TRBD1 or TRBD2 (5 bases each). Trimming removed 5 bases from V and 4 bases from J, with 12 bases in between. There are 13 residues in the CDR3. The germline CDR1 and CDR2 sequences are SNHLY and FYNNEI.

The rearrangement links TRBV27 to TRBJ2-7, with D perhaps matching TRBD2 (6 bases). CDR3 length: 14 amino acids. V shed 5 bases and J shed 3 bases, with 14 bases lying between them. Germline-derived CDR1 and CDR2 are MNHEY and SMNVEV (reference sequence). CDR3 sequence reads: CASSPIADHYEQYF. The DNA of the CDR3 is TGTGCCAGCAGTCCCATAGCGGACCACTACGAGCAGTACTTC.

The V gene is TRBV9, the J gene TRBJ1-3; possibly TRBD1 for D (5 bases). V lost 4 bases, J lost 8 bases, and 10 bases lay in between. Germline lookup yields CDR1 SGDLS and CDR2 YYNGEE. The CDR3 runs to 12 residues. The CDR3 sequence is CASSSAGDTIYF. CDR3 nucleotide sequence: TGTGCCAGCAGCTCGGCGGGGGACACCATATATTTT.

CDR3 region: CASSYSPGGGYTF. The CDR3 region has the DNA TGTGCCAGCAGTTACAGCCCAGGGGGTGGCTACACCTTC. The gene calls are TRBV6-6 and TRBJ1-2; 7 bases fit TRBD1. The CDR3 extends over 13 amino acids. Germline values: CDR1 MNHNY, CDR2 SVGAGI (reference sequence). The V and J ends lost 2 bases and 7 bases, in that order; junction bases with no gene match: 4.

The DNA of the CDR3 is TGTGCCATCAGTGAGCCCGGGACCGTGAATGAAAAACTGTTTTTT. This gives the protein CAISEPGTVNEKLFF. The genes are TRBV10-3 and TRBJ1-4; possibly TRBD1 for D (5 bases). With 2 bases removed from V and 5 bases from J, the gap between germline ends came to 12 bases. CDR3 length: 15 residues. Germline V gene data show CDR1 as ENHRY and CDR2 as SYGVKD.

The chain joins TRBV7-6 to TRBJ2-7; no firm D call. V lost 1 base to trimming and J lost 2 bases, with 9 bases between them. The CDR3 contains 14 residues. The germline V gene encodes CDR1 SGHVS and CDR2 FNYEAQ. CDR3 DNA sequence: TGTGCCAGCAGCTTAGGAGACGGCCCCTACGAGCAGTACTTC. It codes for CASSLGDGPYEQYF.

The V and J genes are TRBV7-2 and TRBJ1-3, with D perhaps matching TRBD1 (6 bases). Trimming cost V 5 bases and J 4 bases, with 18 bases left between them. Germline V gene lookup returns CDR1 SGHTA and CDR2 FQGNSA. The CDR3 extends over 16 amino acids. CDR3 region: CASSPDPQGMGNTIYF. The CDR3 bases are TGTGCCAGCAGCCCCGATCCTCAGGGGATGGGAAACACCATATATTTT.